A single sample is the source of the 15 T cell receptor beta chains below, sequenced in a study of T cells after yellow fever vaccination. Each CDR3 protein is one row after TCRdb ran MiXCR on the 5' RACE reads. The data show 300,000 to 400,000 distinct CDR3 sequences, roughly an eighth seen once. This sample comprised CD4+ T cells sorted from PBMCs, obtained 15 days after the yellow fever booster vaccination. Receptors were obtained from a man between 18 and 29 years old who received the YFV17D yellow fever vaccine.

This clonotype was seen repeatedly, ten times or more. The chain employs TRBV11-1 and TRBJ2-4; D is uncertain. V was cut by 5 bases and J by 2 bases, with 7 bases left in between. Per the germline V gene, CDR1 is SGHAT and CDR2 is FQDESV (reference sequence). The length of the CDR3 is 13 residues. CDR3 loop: CASSGLSKNIQYF. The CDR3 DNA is TGTGCCAGCAGCGGGCTCTCCAAAAACATTCAGTACTTC.

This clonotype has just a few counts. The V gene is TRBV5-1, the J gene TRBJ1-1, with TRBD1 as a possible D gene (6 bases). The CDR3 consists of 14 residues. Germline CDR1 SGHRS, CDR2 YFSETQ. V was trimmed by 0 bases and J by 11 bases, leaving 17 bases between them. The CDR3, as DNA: TGCGCCAGCAGCTTGGAACAGGGTTCACAAGCCGCTTTCTTT. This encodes CASSLEQGSQAAFF.

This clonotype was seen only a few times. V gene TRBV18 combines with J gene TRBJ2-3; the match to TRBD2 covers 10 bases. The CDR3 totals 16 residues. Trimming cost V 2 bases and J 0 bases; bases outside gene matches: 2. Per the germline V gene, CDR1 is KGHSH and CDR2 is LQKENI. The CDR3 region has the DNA TGTGCCAGCTCACCAGTAGCGGGGGGAAGCACAGATACGCAGTATTTT. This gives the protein CASSPVAGGSTDTQYF.

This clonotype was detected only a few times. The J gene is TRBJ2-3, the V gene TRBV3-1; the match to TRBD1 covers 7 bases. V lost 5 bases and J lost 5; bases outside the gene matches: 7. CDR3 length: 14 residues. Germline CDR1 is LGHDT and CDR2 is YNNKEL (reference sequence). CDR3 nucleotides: TGTGCCAGCAGCGCGGACAGGAACCGAGATACGCAGTATTTT. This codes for CASSADRNRDTQYF.

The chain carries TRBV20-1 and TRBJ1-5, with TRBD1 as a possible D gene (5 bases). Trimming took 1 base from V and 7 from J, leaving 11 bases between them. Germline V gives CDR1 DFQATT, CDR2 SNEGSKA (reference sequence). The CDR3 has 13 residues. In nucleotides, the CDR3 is TGCAGTGCTAGAGTGGACATTCGGCAGCCCCAGCATTTT. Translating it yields CSARVDIRQPQHF.

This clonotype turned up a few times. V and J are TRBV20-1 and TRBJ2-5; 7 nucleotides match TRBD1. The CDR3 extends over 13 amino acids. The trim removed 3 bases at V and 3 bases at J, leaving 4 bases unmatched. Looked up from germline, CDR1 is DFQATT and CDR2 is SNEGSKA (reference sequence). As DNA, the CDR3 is TGCAGTGCTAGTACAGGGGCGAAAGAGACCCAGTACTTC. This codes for CSASTGAKETQYF.

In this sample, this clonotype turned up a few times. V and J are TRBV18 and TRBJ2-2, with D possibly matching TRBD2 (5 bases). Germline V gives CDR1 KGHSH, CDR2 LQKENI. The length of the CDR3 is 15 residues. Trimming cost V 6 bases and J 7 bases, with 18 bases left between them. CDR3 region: CASSPPWTGSGELFF. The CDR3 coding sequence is TGTGCCAGCTCCCCCCCCTGGACGGGGAGCGGGGAGCTGTTTTTT.

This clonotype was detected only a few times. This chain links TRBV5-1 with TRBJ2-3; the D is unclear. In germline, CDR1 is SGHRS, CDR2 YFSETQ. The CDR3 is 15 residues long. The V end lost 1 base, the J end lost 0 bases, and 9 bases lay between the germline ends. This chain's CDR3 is CASSLRPDSTDTQYF. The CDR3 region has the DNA TGCGCCAGCAGCTTGCGTCCCGATAGCACAGATACGCAGTATTTT.

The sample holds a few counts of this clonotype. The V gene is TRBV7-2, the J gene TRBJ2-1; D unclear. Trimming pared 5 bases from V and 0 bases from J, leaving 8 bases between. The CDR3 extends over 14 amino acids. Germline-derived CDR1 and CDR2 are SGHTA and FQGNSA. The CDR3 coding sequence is TGTGCCAGCAGCCCGCCCTACTCCTACAATGAGCAGTTCTTC. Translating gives CASSPPYSYNEQFF.

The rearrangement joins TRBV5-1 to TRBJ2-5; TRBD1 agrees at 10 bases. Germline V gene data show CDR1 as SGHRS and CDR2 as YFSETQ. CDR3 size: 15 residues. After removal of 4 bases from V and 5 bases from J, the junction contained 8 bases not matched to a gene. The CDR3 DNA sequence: TGCGCCAGCAGCCTTGGGACAGGGGTTGGGGAGACCCAGTACTTC. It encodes CASSLGTGVGETQYF. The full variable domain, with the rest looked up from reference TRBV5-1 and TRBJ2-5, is KAGVTQTPRYLIKTRGQQVTLSCSPISGHRSVSWYQQTPGQGLQFLFEYFSETQRNKGNFPGRFSGRQFSNSRSEMNVSTLELGDSALYLCASSLGTGVGETQYFGPGTRLLVL.

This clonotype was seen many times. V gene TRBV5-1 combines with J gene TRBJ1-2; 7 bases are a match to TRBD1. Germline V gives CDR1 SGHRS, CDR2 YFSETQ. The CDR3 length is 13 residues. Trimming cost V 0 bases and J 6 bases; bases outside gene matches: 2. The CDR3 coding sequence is TGCGCCAGCAGCTTGGGCAGGGGGGATGGCTACACCTTC. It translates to CASSLGRGDGYTF. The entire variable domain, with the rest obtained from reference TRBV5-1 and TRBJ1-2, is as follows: KAGVTQTPRYLIKTRGQQVTLSCSPISGHRSVSWYQQTPGQGLQFLFEYFSETQRNKGNFPGRFSGRQFSNSRSEMNVSTLELGDSALYLCASSLGRGDGYTFGSGTRLTVV.

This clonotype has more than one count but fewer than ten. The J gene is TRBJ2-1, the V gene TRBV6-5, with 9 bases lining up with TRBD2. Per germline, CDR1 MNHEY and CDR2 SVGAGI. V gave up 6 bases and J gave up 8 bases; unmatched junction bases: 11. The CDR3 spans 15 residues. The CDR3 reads CASRKQGGGAHEQFF. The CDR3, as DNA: TGTGCCAGCAGGAAGCAGGGCGGGGGGGCCCATGAGCAGTTCTTC.

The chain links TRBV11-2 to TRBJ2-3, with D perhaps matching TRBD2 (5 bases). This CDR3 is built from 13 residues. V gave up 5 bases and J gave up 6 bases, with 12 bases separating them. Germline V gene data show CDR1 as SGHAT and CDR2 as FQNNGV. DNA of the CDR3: TGTGCCAGCAGCCGATCTGGGGAGGATACGCAGTATTTT. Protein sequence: CASSRSGEDTQYF.

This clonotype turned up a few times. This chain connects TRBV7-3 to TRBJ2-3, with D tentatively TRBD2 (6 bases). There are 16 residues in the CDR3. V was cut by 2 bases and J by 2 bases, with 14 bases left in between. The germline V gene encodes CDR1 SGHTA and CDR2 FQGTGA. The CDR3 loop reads CASSLEGRTNTDTQYF. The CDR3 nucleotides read TGTGCCAGCAGCTTAGAGGGGAGGACGAACACAGATACGCAGTATTTT.

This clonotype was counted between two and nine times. CDR3 loop: CASSIAGLGQPQHF. The CDR3 bases are TGTGCCAGTAGTATCGCAGGACTGGGTCAGCCCCAGCATTTT. This rearrangement joins TRBV19 to TRBJ1-5; D ambiguous. Germline CDR1 reads LNHDA; CDR2 reads SQIVND (reference sequence). With 3 bases removed from V and 6 bases from J, the gap between germline ends came to 12 bases. This CDR3 is 14 amino acids long.